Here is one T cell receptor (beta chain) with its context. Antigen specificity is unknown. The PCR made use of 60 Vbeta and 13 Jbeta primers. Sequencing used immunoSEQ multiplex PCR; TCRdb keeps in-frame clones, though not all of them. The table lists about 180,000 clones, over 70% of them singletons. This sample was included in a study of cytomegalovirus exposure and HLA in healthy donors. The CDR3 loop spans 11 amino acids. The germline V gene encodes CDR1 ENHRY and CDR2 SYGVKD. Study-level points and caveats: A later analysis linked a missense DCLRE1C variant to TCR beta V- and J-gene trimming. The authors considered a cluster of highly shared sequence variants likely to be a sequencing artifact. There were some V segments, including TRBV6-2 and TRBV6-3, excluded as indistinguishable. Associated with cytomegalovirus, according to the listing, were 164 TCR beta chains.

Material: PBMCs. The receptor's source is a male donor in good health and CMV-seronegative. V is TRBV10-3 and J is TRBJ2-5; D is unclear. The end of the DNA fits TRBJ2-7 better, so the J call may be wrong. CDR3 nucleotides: TGTGCCATCAGTATGGAGTACGAGCAGTACTTC. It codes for CAISMEYEQYF.